This T cell receptor (beta chain) appears in the sequencing data of a study of T cell changes during pregnancy in multiple sclerosis. TCRdb keeps only in-frame clones here, not all; method: immunoSEQ multiplex PCR. The sample has some 45,000 clones; 91% are singletons. Germline V gives CDR1 SGHTA, CDR2 FQGTGA. V lost 4 bases and J lost 2, with 8 bases in between. CDR3 length equals 13 residues. The starting material was CD4+ T cells from peripheral blood mononuclear cells, obtained after pregnancy. This sequence was found in a female donor in good health, enrolled as a control in a pregnancy study. V is TRBV7-3 and J is TRBJ1-1, with D maybe TRBD1 (5 bases). The CDR3 coding sequence is TGTGCCAGCAGCTCACAGGCTAACACTGAAGCTTTCTTT. It is translated as CASSSQANTEAFF.